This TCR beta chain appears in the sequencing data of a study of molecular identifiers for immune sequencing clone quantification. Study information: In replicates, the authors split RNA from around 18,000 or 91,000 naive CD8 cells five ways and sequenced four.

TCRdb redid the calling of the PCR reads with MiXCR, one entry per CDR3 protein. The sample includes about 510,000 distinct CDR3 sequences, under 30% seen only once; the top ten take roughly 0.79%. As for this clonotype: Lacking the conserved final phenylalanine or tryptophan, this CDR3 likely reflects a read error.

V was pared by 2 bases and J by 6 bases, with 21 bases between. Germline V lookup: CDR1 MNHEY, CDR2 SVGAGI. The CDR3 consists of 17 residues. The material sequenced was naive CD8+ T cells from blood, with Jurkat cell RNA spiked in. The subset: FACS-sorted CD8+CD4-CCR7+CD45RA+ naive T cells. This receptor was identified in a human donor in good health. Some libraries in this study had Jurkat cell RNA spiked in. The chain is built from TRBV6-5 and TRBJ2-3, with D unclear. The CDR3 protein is CASSYRRPTRSIDTQYL. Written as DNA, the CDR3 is TGTGCCAGCAGTTACCGCCGGCCGACCAGGTCGATTGATACGCAGTATCTT.